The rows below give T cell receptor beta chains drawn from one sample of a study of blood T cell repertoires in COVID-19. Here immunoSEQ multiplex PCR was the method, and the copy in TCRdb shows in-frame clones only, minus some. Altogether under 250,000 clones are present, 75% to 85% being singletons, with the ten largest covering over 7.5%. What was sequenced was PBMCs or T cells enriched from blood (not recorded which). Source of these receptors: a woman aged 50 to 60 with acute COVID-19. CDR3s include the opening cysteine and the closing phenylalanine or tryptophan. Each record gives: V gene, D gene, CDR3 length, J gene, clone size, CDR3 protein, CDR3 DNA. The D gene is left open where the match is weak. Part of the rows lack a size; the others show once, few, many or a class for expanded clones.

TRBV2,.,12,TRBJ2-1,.,CASRGQGDEQFF,TGTGCCAGCAGGGGGCAGGGCGATGAGCAGTTCTTC
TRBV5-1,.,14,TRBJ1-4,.,CASSFRDNNEKLFF,TGCGCCAGCAGCTTCCGGGATAATAATGAAAAACTGTTTTTT
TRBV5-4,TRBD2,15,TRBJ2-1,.,CASSSSGGPDGEQFF,TGTGCCAGCAGCTCTAGCGGGGGGCCAGACGGTGAGCAGTTCTTC
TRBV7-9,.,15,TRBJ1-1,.,CASSPRTAGRTEAFF,TGTGCCAGCAGCCCGAGGACAGCTGGTCGCACTGAAGCTTTCTTT
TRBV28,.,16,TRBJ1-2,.,CASSSPLLPGPYGYTF,TGTGCCAGCAGTTCACCGCTCCTCCCAGGCCCCTATGGCTACACCTTC
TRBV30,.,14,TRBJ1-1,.,CAWFVDRSNTEAFF,TGTGCCTGGTTTGTAGACAGGTCGAACACTGAAGCTTTCTTT
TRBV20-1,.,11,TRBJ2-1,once,CSALAHNEQFF,TGCAGTGCGTTGGCCCACAATGAGCAGTTCTTC
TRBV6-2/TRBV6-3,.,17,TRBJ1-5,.,CASSSYGQPGPYQPQHF,TGTGCCAGCAGTAGCTACGGACAGCCGGGGCCTTATCAGCCCCAGCATTTT
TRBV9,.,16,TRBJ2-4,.,CASSVGPTLGKNIQYF,TGTGCCAGCAGCGTAGGACCGACTTTAGGCAAAAACATTCAGTACTTC
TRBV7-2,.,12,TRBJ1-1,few,CASSLLLTEAFF,TGTGCCAGCAGCTTACTGCTAACTGAAGCTTTCTTT
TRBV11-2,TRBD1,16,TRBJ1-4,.,CASSLVFGQGGEKLFF,TGTGCCAGCAGCTTAGTATTTGGACAGGGAGGCGAAAAACTGTTTTTT
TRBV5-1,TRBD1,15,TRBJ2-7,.,CASSLAGQGANEQYF,TGCGCCAGCAGCTTGGCCGGACAGGGGGCAAACGAGCAGTACTTC
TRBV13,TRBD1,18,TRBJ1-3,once,CASSLRSDRAYSGNTIYF,TGTGCCAGCAGCCTAAGGTCGGACAGGGCTTACTCTGGAAACACCATATATTTT
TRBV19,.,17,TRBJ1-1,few,CARILAFLTVLGTEAFF,TGTGCCAGGATCCTAGCATTCCTGACCGTCCTCGGGACTGAAGCTTTCTTT
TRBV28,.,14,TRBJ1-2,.,CASSLSQGLYGYTF,TGTGCCAGCAGTTTATCCCAGGGCCTCTATGGCTACACCTTC
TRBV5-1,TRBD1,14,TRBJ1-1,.,CASSGGQLNTEAFF,TGCGCCAGCAGCGGGGGACAGTTGAACACTGAAGCTTTCTTT
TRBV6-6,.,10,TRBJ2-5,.,CAGGEETQYF,TGTGCCGGCGGGGAAGAGACCCAGTACTTC
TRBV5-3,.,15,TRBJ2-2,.,CARSLDGGVSGELFF,TGTGCCAGAAGCTTGGACGGAGGGGTTTCCGGGGAGCTGTTTTTT
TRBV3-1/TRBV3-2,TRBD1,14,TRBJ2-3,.,CASSQQGGTDTQYF,TGTGCCAGCAGCCAACAGGGGGGCACAGATACGCAGTATTTT
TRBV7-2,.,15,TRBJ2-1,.,CASSPSASSYNEQFF,TGTGCCAGCAGTCCATCGGCTAGCTCCTACAATGAGCAGTTCTTC
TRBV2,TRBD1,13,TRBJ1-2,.,CASTGTANYGYTF,TGTGCCAGCACCGGGACAGCCAACTATGGCTACACCTTC
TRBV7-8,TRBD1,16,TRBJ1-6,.,CASSLGDRGGGSPLHF,TGTGCCAGCAGCTTAGGGGACAGGGGGGGAGGTTCACCCCTCCACTTT
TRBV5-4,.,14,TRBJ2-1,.,CASSFRGGANEQFF,TGTGCCAGCAGCTTTAGGGGGGGGGCCAATGAGCAGTTCTTC
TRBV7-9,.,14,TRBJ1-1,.,CASSFQLRNTEAFF,TGTGCCAGCAGCTTTCAACTTCGGAACACTGAAGCTTTCTTT
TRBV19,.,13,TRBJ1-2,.,CASRQVSNYGYTF,TGTGCCAGCCGACAGGTCTCTAACTATGGCTACACCTTC
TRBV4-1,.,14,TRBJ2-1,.,CASRRESSLDEQFF,TGCGCCAGCAGGCGGGAATCGAGTCTCGATGAGCAGTTCTTC
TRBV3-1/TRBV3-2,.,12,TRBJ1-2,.,CASRQGAHGYTF,TGTGCCAGCAGACAGGGCGCCCATGGCTACACCTTC
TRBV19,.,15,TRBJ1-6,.,CASRSERSYNSPLHF,TGTGCCAGTAGGTCAGAAAGATCTTATAATTCACCCCTCCACTTT
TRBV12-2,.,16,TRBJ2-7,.,CASRLEVNPGAYEQYF,TGTGCAAGTCGCTTAGAGGTAAATCCCGGAGCCTACGAGCAGTACTTC
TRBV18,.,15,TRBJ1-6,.,CASSPEQGLNSPLHF,TGTGCCAGCTCACCCGAACAGGGATTGAATTCACCCCTCCACTTT
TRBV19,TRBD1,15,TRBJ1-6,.,CASSIPRTGGSPLHF,TGTGCCAGTAGTATTCCGAGGACAGGCGGTTCACCCCTCCACTTT
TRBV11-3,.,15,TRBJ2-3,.,CASSLGRGAGDTQYF,TGTGCCAGCAGCTTAGGTCGGGGGGCTGGGGATACGCAGTATTTT
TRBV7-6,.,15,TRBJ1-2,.,CASSPNAGQNYGYTF,TGTGCCAGCAGCCCAAACGCAGGGCAAAACTATGGCTACACCTTC
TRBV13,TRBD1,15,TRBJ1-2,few,CASSMDRGLLYGYTF,TGTGCCAGCAGCATGGACAGGGGCCTCCTCTATGGCTACACCTTC
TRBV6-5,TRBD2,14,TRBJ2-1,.,CASSQRLAGGWQFF,TGTGCCAGCAGCCAGCGACTAGCGGGGGGTTGGCAGTTCTTC